The clone carrying this T cell receptor (beta chain) was seen a handful of times. Its target is unknown. This CDR3 has 13 residues. Trimming removed 6 bases from V and 3 bases from J; junction bases left unmatched: 4. CDR1 and CDR2 (germline): ENHRY, SYGVKD. The data belong to a study of response to subunit inactivated influenza vaccine. Whole-study findings and limits: Authors suggested few new T cells are recruited by each seasonal influenza vaccination.

TCRdb called the RT-PCR reads again in MiXCR, with one record for every CDR3 protein. This sample yields roughly 760,000 distinct CDR3 sequences, of which roughly 20% are seen a single time; 10% belongs to the top ten. Sequenced here: PBMCs from blood, sampled less than 6 days after vaccination. The rearrangement links TRBV10-3 to TRBJ2-7; 8 nucleotides agree with TRBD2. The TCR sequence derives from a middle-aged man who received an inactivated influenza vaccine. The DNA for the CDR3 is TGTGCCATCAGGAAAGCGGGAGTCTACGAGCAGTACTTC. Encoded protein: CAIRKAGVYEQYF.